A single sample gave rise to the 10 T cell receptor beta chains below, sequenced in a study of Ad26.COV2.S vaccination and SARS-CoV-2 variants. Data came from immunoSEQ multiplex PCR; TCRdb stores just in-frame clones and leaves some out. Of around 310,000 clones listed, roughly 90% are singletons. Noted treatment: roughly 20 received Ad26.COV2.S at low or high dose, single or two shots; about 5 received placebo; per-sample allocation not given. Each sample was drawn 63 days after the first injection (of vaccine or placebo). Source: peripheral blood, taken in a trial of Ad26.COV2.S vaccine versus placebo. The receptors shown here come from a person aged 18-65 years who received the Ad26.COV2.S COVID-19 vaccine or a placebo.

Only one count was recorded for this clone. The J gene is TRBJ1-1, the V gene TRBV6-5, with 9 bases identical to TRBD1. This CDR3 contains 15 residues. Losses at the gene ends were 3 bases for V and 6 bases for J; bases not matched to a gene: 8. CDR1 is MNHEY, CDR2 SVGAGI, per germline. Written as DNA, the CDR3 is TGTGCCAGCAGTTATTTCCGGGACAGGGTAGCTGAAGCTTTCTTT. Its translation is CASSYFRDRVAEAFF.

This chain's CDR3 is CASRLGPVLQYF. The DNA of the CDR3 is TGTGCCAGCAGACTCGGACCCGTCTTACAGTATTTT. The chain carries TRBV21-1 and TRBJ2-3. TRBV21-1 is a documented pseudogene. The CDR3 loop spans 12 amino acids.

The chain carries TRBV4-3 and TRBJ1-2; 7 nucleotides line up with TRBD1. This CDR3 spans 13 amino acids. In germline, CDR1 is LGHNA, CDR2 YSLEER. Trimming at V came to 6 bases and at J to 5 bases, leaving 6 bases not matched to a gene. In nucleotides, the CDR3 is TGCGCCAGCAGTCCACAGGGGATATATGGCTACACCTTC. Its translation: CASSPQGIYGYTF.

The rearrangement uses TRBV5-6 and TRBJ1-3; possibly TRBD1 for D (5 bases). V lost 2 bases and J 5 bases, leaving 14 bases between the germline ends. The V gene's germline CDR1 is SGHDT and CDR2 YYEEEE. The CDR3 is 15 amino acids. CDR3 nucleotide sequence: TGTGCCAGCAGCTTTTGGGCAGGGTTTAGAAACACCATATATTTT. Its translation: CASSFWAGFRNTIYF.

This chain connects TRBV7-2 to TRBJ1-2; D is undetermined. CDR3 length equals 14 residues. V lost 6 bases and J lost 6, with 17 bases in between. Germline CDR1 and CDR2: SGHTA and FQGNSA. CDR3 protein: CASRPVADRHGYTF. The CDR3 DNA reads TGTGCCAGCAGGCCCGTGGCAGACCGTCATGGCTACACCTTC.

The CDR3 loop is CASSYSEGDSEAFF. CDR3 DNA sequence: TGTGCCAGCAGTTACTCTGAAGGGGATAGTGAAGCTTTCTTT. V gene TRBV6-5 combines with J gene TRBJ1-1, with a tentative D call TRBD1 (5 bases). The CDR3 is made up of 14 amino acids. V dropped 0 bases and J dropped 7 bases, with 12 bases sitting between them. CDR1 is MNHEY, CDR2 SVGAGI, per germline.

The J gene is TRBJ2-7, the V gene TRBV2; no clear D. This CDR3 contains 14 residues. Trimming pared 3 bases from V and 2 bases from J, leaving 11 bases between. CDR1 and CDR2 (germline): SNHLY, FYNNEI. CDR3 residues: CASSDEPATYEQYF. CDR3 in DNA: TGTGCCAGCAGTGACGAGCCTGCTACCTACGAGCAGTACTTC.

The genes are TRBV6-5 and TRBJ1-2, with TRBD1 matching 8 bases. The V and J ends lost 6 bases and 2 bases, in that order; junction bases with no gene match: 8. CDR1 is MNHEY and CDR2 is SVGAGI in the germline V gene. The CDR3 extends over 15 amino acids. DNA of the CDR3: TGTGCCAGCAGCCCGACAGGGGAGTGGAACTATGGCTACACCTTC. Translation: CASSPTGEWNYGYTF.

The chain carries TRBV7-8 and TRBJ2-5, with D maybe TRBD1 (6 bases). The CDR3 consists of 15 residues. Trimming left V 5 bases short and J 5 bases short, with 18 bases between. Per germline, CDR1 SGHVS and CDR2 FQNEAQ. CDR3 sequence: CASSPRQARRETQYF. In DNA, the CDR3 is TGTGCCAGCAGCCCCCGACAGGCGCGGCGGGAGACCCAGTACTTC.

V gene TRBV7-3 combines with J gene TRBJ2-2; TRBD1 or TRBD2 may be the D gene (5 bases each). The germline V gene has CDR1 SGHTA and CDR2 FQGTGA. V shed 5 bases and J shed 7 bases, with 14 bases lying between them. The CDR3 is 14 residues long. The chain's CDR3 is CASSPREFGGELFF. For the CDR3, the DNA is TGTGCCAGCAGCCCCAGGGAGTTCGGCGGGGAGCTGTTTTTT.